Sequencing of this TCR beta chain was carried out in a study of OX40 agonist ivuxolimab in advanced cancers. Study-level results: Specificity for antigen went undetermined in the expanded peripheral T cells.

Of note for this clone: What it recognizes is unknown.

Baseline, cycle 4 day 1, and cycle 7 day 1 were the blood sampling points. The length of the CDR3 is 13 residues. The germline CDR1 and CDR2 sequences are MNHNY and SVGAGI (reference sequence). Data came from immunoSEQ multiplex PCR; TCRdb stores just in-frame clones and leaves some out. The repertoire includes about 21,000 clones, 83% of them detected once, and around 18% sits in the top ten. The input for sequencing was CD4+ or CD8+ T cells sorted from blood, taken in a trial of the OX40 agonist ivuxolimab. This TCR came from an adult with an advanced solid tumor such as melanoma, head and neck, liver or kidney cancer. This rearrangement joins TRBV6-6 to TRBJ1-4; no firm D call. The DNA for the CDR3 is TGTGTGTCTTCAACGGACTCAAATGAAAAACTGTTTTTT. This encodes CVSSTDSNEKLFF.